This T cell receptor beta chain was documented in a study of OX40 agonist ivuxolimab in advanced cancers. Some background on the complete study: The costimulatory receptor OX40 (CD134) was targeted by ivuxolimab, a fully human IgG2 agonistic monoclonal antibody. Intravenous ivuxolimab was administered to patients every 2 weeks at six dose levels: 0.01, 0.1, 0.3, 1.5, 3 and 10 mg/kg. Of the 50 or so patients in dose escalation, some 20 had hepatocellular carcinoma, around 15 had melanoma, 9 had renal cell carcinoma and 9 had head and neck cancer. A male proportion of roughly 80% and a mean age of around 60 years, ranging from about 20 to 79, were recorded for the dose-escalation cohort. Prior anti-PD-1, anti-PD-L1 or anti-CTLA-4 therapy was permitted, and checkpoint inhibitors had been received by about 37% of dose-escalation patients. Three dose-escalation patients achieved partial responses, one with hepatocellular carcinoma and two with cutaneous melanoma. The point of sequencing TCRbeta in the periphery was to test whether ivuxolimab changed TCR sequence diversity and drove clonal T-cell expansion. The paper reports the monotherapy dose-escalation portion (N of about 54 patients) of the phase I ivuxolimab trial. Findings and caveats that apply to the study as a whole: Low levels of normalized T-cell clonal expansion were also seen in some nonresponding patients. Clonal expansion of both CD4+ and CD8+ blood T cells was observed from baseline to week 6 at doses 0.1 to 3.0 mg/kg. Which antigens the clonally expanded peripheral T cells were specific for was not determined. In partial responders in the 0.1-3.0 mg/kg groups, normalized peripheral clonal expansion was found to be among the lowest, especially among CD8+ T cells. After ivuxolimab, CD8+ T cells had more expanded clones than CD4+ T cells on average.

For sequencing of the TCRbeta CDR3 region, genomic DNA was extracted from the sorted cells. The immunoSEQ Assay was used for sequencing of TCRbeta CDR3 regions. This is the immuneACCESS table as TCRdb keeps it, with only in-frame sequences that have V and J called. A part of the clones is gone; compared with another copy, unresolved V genes explain less than half, and the rest is unexplained. In this sample the table shows about 86,000 clones, 91% of which occur a single time. About 8.7% of the sample is in the top ten clones. On this clone: Its specific antigen is unknown. No qualities accompany the bases; no much larger clone lies one base away.

In the germline V gene (reference sequence), CDR1 corresponds to MNHEY and CDR2 to SMNVEV. Including the terminal cysteine and phenylalanine, the CDR3 comprises 14 residues. The sequence is cut down to CDR3 DNA, 42 bases in frame from base 1. V is cut by 0 bases and J by 10 bases, and the space between the germline ends is 13 bases. The trial excluded patients who had a history of autoimmune disease or who were on systemic immunosuppression. In every dose cohort, peripheral blood was drawn for TCR sequencing at baseline, cycle 4 day 1, and cycle 7 day 1. The samples were taken from a phase I, first-in-human, multicenter, open-label dose-escalation trial of ivuxolimab. Adults with locally advanced or metastatic melanoma, renal cell carcinoma, hepatocellular carcinoma or head and neck squamous cell carcinoma were enrolled in the trial. Before TCR sequencing, CD4+ T cells and CD8+ T cells from peripheral blood were sorted into separate populations.

Sequenced here: CD4+ or CD8+ T cells sorted from blood, sampled in a trial of the OX40 agonist ivuxolimab. The sequence joins TRBV27 to TRBJ2-1; the D gene remains uncertain. The sequence derives from an adult with an advanced solid tumor such as melanoma, head and neck, liver or kidney cancer. CDR3 sequence: CASSLSPGSREQFF. The nucleotides are TGTGCCAGCAGTTTATCGCCCGGATCAAGGGAGCAGTTCTTC.